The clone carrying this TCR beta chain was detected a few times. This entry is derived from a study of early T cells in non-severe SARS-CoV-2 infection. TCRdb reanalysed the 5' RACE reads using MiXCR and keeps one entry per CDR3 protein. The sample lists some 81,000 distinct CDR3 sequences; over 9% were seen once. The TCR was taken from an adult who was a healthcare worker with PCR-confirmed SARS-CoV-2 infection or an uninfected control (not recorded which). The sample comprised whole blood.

This CDR3 is CASSSRVGTSGSGEQFF. The CDR3 DNA follows: TGTGCCAGCAGTTCTCGAGTCGGGACTAGCGGGAGTGGTGAGCAGTTCTTC. The V gene is TRBV27, the J gene TRBJ2-1; 14 bases match TRBD2. The trim removed 4 bases at V and 9 bases at J, leaving 11 bases unmatched. The CDR3 length is 17 residues. From germline, CDR1 is MNHEY and CDR2 SMNVEV (reference sequence).